This T cell receptor beta chain appears in the sequencing data of a study of a mutant IDH1 vaccine in newly diagnosed glioma. Study summary: Patients began vaccination 4-6 weeks after radiotherapy alone, or with temozolomide cycles. Treated individuals were 62.5% male and 37.5% female, averaging 40.4 years of age.

Study-wide findings and caveats: Patients showed vaccine-induced immune responses at a rate of more than 80%.

The table came from immunoSEQ multiplex PCR; TCRdb's copy has only in-frame clones and leaves some out. The repertoire holds 29,000 or so clones, with around 80% as singletons. As for this clone: Its target is unknown.

The time point is: week 23, last vaccination. Vaccine doses each comprised 300 ug of mutant IDH1 20-mer peptide, with topical imiquimod. Each donor presented with a new WHO grade 3 or 4 astrocytoma that tested IDH1-mutant and showed ATRX loss. The CDR3 has 15 residues. Germline CDR1 is LNHDA and CDR2 is SQIVND (reference sequence). J gave up 5 bases and V 4 bases, and 7 bases lay outside the gene matches. The receptor was derived from a woman under 30 with glioma. Sequenced here: PBMCs, sampled from a glioma patient whose treatment included an IDH1 peptide vaccine. The gene calls are TRBV19 and TRBJ1-5; 8 bases align to TRBD1. The DNA of the CDR3 is TGTGCCAGTAGTACCCTGGACAGGGAGTATCAGCCCCAGCATTTT. Its translation is CASSTLDREYQPQHF.